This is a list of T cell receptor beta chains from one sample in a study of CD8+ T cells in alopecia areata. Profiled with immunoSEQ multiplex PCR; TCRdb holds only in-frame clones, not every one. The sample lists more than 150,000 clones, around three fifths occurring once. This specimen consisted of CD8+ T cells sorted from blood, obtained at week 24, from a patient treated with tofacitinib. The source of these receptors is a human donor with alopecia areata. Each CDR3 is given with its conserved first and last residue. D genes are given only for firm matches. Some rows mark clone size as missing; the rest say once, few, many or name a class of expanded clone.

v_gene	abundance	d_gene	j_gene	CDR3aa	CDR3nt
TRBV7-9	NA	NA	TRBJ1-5	CASSPSGSDQPQHF	TGTGCCAGCAGCCCTTCGGGTTCGGATCAGCCCCAGCATTTT
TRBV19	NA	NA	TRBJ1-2	CASSMNPQGHGYTF	TGTGCCAGTAGTATGAACCCTCAGGGGCATGGCTACACCTTC
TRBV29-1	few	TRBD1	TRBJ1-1	CSGRRDSQNTEAFF	TGCAGCGGCCGAAGGGACAGTCAGAACACTGAAGCTTTCTTT
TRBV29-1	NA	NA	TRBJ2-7	CSVDDGTYEQYF	TGCAGCGTTGACGACGGAACCTACGAGCAGTACTTC
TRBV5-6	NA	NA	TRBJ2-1	CASSWGSGEQFF	TGTGCCAGCAGCTGGGGGAGCGGTGAGCAGTTCTTC
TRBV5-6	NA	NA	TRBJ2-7	CASSGGRFEQYF	TGTGCCAGCAGCGGGGGTCGTTTCGAGCAGTACTTC
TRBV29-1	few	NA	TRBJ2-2	CSVGLSGELFF	TGCAGCGTGGGTCTCTCCGGGGAGCTGTTTTTT
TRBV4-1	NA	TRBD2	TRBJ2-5	CASSQSGLAGGQETQYF	TGCGCCAGCAGCCAATCCGGACTAGCGGGGGGCCAAGAGACCCAGTACTTC
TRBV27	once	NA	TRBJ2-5	CASSFGSQETQYF	TGTGCCAGCAGTTTTGGTTCCCAAGAGACCCAGTACTTC
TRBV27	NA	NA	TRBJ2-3	CASSLGGDTQYF	TGTGCCAGCAGTTTAGGGGGGGATACGCAGTATTTT